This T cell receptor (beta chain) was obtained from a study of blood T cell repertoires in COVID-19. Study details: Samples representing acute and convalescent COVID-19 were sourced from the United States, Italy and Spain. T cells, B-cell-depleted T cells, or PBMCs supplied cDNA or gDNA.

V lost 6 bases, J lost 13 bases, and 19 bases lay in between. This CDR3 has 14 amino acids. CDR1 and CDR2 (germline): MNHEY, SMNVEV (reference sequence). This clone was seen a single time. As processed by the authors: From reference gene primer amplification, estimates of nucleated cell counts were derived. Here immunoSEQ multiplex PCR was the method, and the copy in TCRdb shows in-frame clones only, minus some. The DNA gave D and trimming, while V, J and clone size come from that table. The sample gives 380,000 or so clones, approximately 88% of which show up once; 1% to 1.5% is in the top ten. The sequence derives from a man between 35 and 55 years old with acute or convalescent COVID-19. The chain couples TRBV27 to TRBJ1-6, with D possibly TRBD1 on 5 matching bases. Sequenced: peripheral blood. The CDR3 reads CASRWGRGSFPLHF. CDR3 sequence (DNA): TGTGCCAGCAGGTGGGGGAGGGGAAGTTTCCCCCTCCACTTT.